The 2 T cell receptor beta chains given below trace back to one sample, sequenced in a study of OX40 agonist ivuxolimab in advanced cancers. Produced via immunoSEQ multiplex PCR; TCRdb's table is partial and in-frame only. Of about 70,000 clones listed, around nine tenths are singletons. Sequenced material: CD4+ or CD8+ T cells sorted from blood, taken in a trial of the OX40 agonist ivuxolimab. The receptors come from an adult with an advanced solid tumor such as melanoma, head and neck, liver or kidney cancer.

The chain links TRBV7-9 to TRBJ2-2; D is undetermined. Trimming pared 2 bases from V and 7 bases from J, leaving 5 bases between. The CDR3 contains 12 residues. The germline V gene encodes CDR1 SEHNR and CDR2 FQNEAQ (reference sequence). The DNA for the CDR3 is TGTGCCAGCAGCTTATCCGGCGGGGAGCTGTTTTTT. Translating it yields CASSLSGGELFF.

The CDR3 bases are TGTGCCAGCAGCTTATGGAGAGCCTTTTACGGGGACAGGGTAAATCAGCCCCAGCATTTT. This sequence encodes CASSLWRAFYGDRVNQPQHF. This chain connects TRBV7-6 to TRBJ1-5, with 9 positions matching TRBD1. CDR1 is SGHVS and CDR2 is FNYEAQ in the germline V gene. V lost 2 bases to trimming and J lost 4 bases; unmatched junction nucleotides: 18. This CDR3 region has 20 residues. Complete variable domain (other parts from reference TRBV7-6 and TRBJ1-5): GAGVSQSPRYKVTKRGQDVALRCDPISGHVSLYWYRQALGQGPEFLTYFNYEAQQDKSGLPNDRFSAERPEGSISTLTIQRTEQRDSAMYRCASSLWRAFYGDRVNQPQHFGDGTRLSIL.